The 19 T cell receptor beta chains below were found in one sample sequenced in a study of blood T cell repertoires in COVID-19. The method was immunoSEQ multiplex PCR; TCRdb's version includes in-frame clones alone and lacks a portion of them. The table shows about 43,000 clones, with approximately 90% occurring only once. The sample was peripheral blood. These TCRs come from a man in his fifties or sixties with active COVID-19.

V usage is TRBV6-5 and J usage is TRBJ2-6, with 7 bases matching TRBD2. V lost 2 bases, J lost 4 bases, and 5 bases stayed unmatched. Germline CDR1 reads MNHEY; CDR2 reads SVGAGI. This CDR3 spans 16 amino acids. CDR3 nucleotides: TGTGCCAGCAGTTACGCGGGGGAGACGGGGGCCAACGTCCTGACTTTC. Encoded protein: CASSYAGETGANVLTF.

The count of this clone is one. This rearrangement joins TRBV15 to TRBJ2-4, with D possibly matching TRBD2 (6 bases). This CDR3 has 16 amino acids. V was pared by 5 bases and J by 0 bases, with 14 bases between. Germline V CDR1 and CDR2: LNHNV, YYDKDF (reference sequence). The CDR3 sequence is CATSPRIGGAKNIQYF. DNA for the CDR3: TGTGCCACCAGCCCTCGGATCGGGGGAGCCAAAAACATTCAGTACTTC.

The chain uses TRBV19 and TRBJ2-1, with TRBD2 matching over 11 bases. The CDR3 contains 17 residues. Germline V CDR1 and CDR2: LNHDA, SQIVND (reference sequence). After removal of 4 bases from V and 6 bases from J, the junction contained 11 bases not matched to a gene. CDR3 bases: TGTGCCAGTAGTAGGACTAGCGGGCGTGGGGGGGCCAATGAGCAGTTCTTC. This encodes CASSRTSGRGGANEQFF. Complete variable domain (other parts from reference TRBV19 and TRBJ2-1): DGGITQSPKYLFRKEGQNVTLSCEQNLNHDAMYWYRQDPGQGLRLIYYSQIVNDFQKGDIAEGYSVSREKKESFPLTVTSAQKNPTAFYLCASSRTSGRGGANEQFFGPGTRLTVL.

Here the CDR3 reads CASSPGGGRETQYF. The CDR3 nucleotides read TGTGCCAGCTCGCCCGGAGGGGGCCGGGAGACCCAGTACTTC. This chain links TRBV18 with TRBJ2-5; D might be TRBD1 (7 bases). V dropped 6 bases and J dropped 5 bases, with 16 bases sitting between them. CDR3 length: 14 amino acids. The germline V gene has CDR1 KGHSH and CDR2 LQKENI.

This clone was counted a few times. The chain has TRBV10-1 and TRBJ1-5; 10 bases map to TRBD1. Trimming at V came to 3 bases and at J to 4 bases, leaving 6 bases not matched to a gene. CDR3 length: 16 residues. The germline V gene encodes CDR1 WNHNN and CDR2 SYGVQD (reference sequence). CDR3 DNA sequence: TGCGCCAGCAGTGACGGGGGACAGGGGTTTAATCAGCCCCAGCATTTT. It specifies CASSDGGQGFNQPQHF.

The chain links TRBV10-3 to TRBJ2-1; possibly TRBD1 for D (6 bases). The germline gives CDR1 ENHRY, CDR2 SYGVKD. The CDR3 is 13 amino acids. The V end lost 2 bases, the J end lost 8 bases, and 10 bases lay between the germline ends. The CDR3 loop is CAISENRDHEQFF. The CDR3 nucleotides are TGTGCCATCAGTGAGAACAGGGACCATGAGCAGTTCTTC.

Written as DNA, the CDR3 is TGTGCCAGCAGTGAACATACTATTCGCACTGAAGCTTTCTTT. Residues: CASSEHTIRTEAFF. The J gene is TRBJ1-1, the V gene TRBV6-1; unclear D gene. V was pared by 2 bases and J by 4 bases, with 11 bases between. CDR3 length: 14 residues. Germline CDR1 and CDR2: MNHNS and SASEGT.

The chain uses TRBV18 and TRBJ2-5; the D gene is possibly TRBD2 (5 bases). The CDR3 is 16 amino acids. Deletions cut 1 base from V and 3 bases from J, with 15 bases between. The V gene's germline CDR1 is KGHSH and CDR2 LQKENI. CDR3 amino acids: CASSPQTRVGKETQYF. In DNA, the CDR3 is TGTGCCAGCTCACCACAGACCCGTGTCGGGAAAGAGACCCAGTACTTC.

This sequence joins TRBV6-2 or TRBV6-3 and TRBJ2-3; D uncertain. The CDR3 is 15 amino acids. Trimming took 0 bases from V and 2 from J, leaving 9 bases between them. Germline V gene lookup returns CDR1 MNHEY and CDR2 SVGEGT. The CDR3 coding sequence is TGTGCCAGCAGTTACTCGGAAGCGCTCACAGATACGCAGTATTTT. Amino acid sequence: CASSYSEALTDTQYF.

This clone occurred once. The CDR3: CASSYGGSETQYF. CDR3 nucleotides: TGTGCCAGCAGTTACGGCGGGAGTGAGACCCAGTACTTC. This chain joins TRBV6-5 and TRBJ2-5; 7 positions match TRBD2. The V segment lost 2 bases and the J segment 5 bases; nucleotides outside the gene matches: 2. The CDR3 is 13 residues long. Germline V gene data show CDR1 as MNHEY and CDR2 as SVGAGI.

CDR3 in DNA: TGTGCCAGTAGTCCCCAGGTCTCCTACGAGCAGTACTTC. Residues: CASSPQVSYEQYF. V and J are TRBV19 and TRBJ2-7; D is unresolved. Germline V gives CDR1 LNHDA, CDR2 SQIVND (reference sequence). The CDR3 runs 13 residues. V lost 5 bases and J 0 bases, leaving 8 bases between the germline ends.

This sequence joins TRBV4-3 and TRBJ1-5; no definite D call. V was shortened by 0 bases and J by 5 bases, with 5 bases between the two germline ends. The V gene's germline CDR1 is LGHNA and CDR2 YSLEER. The CDR3 consists of 13 residues. CDR3 bases: TGCGCCAGCAGCCAAGAGAGGGATCAGCCCCAGCATTTT. Translation: CASSQERDQPQHF.

This sequence joins TRBV5-1 and TRBJ1-2, with TRBD1 matching 11 bases. V was pared by 4 bases and J by 8 bases, with 16 bases of the junction left unmatched. CDR3 length equals 17 residues. CDR1 and CDR2 from the germline V gene are SGHRS and YFSETQ. CDR3 sequence (DNA): TGCGCCAGCAGCCCTGGGACAGGGGGATATCTGACCGGAGGCTACACCTTC. Its protein is CASSPGTGGYLTGGYTF.

CDR3 amino acids: CATSRGQGSTDTQYF. The CDR3 nucleotides read TGTGCCACCAGCAGAGGACAGGGGAGCACAGATACGCAGTATTTT. V and J are TRBV15 and TRBJ2-3; the match to TRBD1 covers 8 bases. V was pared by 1 base and J by 0 bases, with 0 bases of the junction left unmatched. The CDR3 runs 15 residues. CDR1 is LNHNV, CDR2 YYDKDF, per germline (reference sequence).

V usage is TRBV10-1 and J usage is TRBJ2-2; 9 nucleotides agree with TRBD1. This CDR3 has 14 amino acids. V was pared by 9 bases and J by 2 bases, with 4 bases of the junction left unmatched. The germline CDR1 and CDR2 sequences are WNHNN and SYGVQD (reference sequence). CDR3 in DNA: TGCGCCAGGGGACAGGGCGTAAACACCGGGGAGCTGTTTTTT. This sequence encodes CARGQGVNTGELFF.

This clone came up a few times. The rearrangement links TRBV6-6 to TRBJ1-5, with TRBD1 matching 7 bases. Germline CDR1 is MNHNY and CDR2 is SVGAGI (reference sequence). CDR3 length: 15 amino acids. The J segment lost 6 bases and the V segment lost 5 bases, leaving 10 bases of the junction unmatched. This CDR3 is CASSQERGQGQPQHF. The CDR3 region has the DNA TGTGCCAGCAGTCAAGAGAGGGGGCAGGGTCAGCCCCAGCATTTT.

This clone was recorded once. The genes are TRBV18 and TRBJ1-6; TRBD1 agrees at 8 bases. The CDR3 has 16 amino acids. The V gene end was trimmed by 2 bases and the J gene end by 8 bases; junction bases not matched to a gene: 8. CDR1 is KGHSH and CDR2 is LQKENI in the germline V gene. In nucleotides, the CDR3 is TGTGCCAGCTCACCAGTAGGACAGGGATGGGATTCACCCCTCCACTTT. This gives the protein CASSPVGQGWDSPLHF.

The V call is TRBV30, the J call TRBJ1-4, with D tentatively TRBD1 (6 bases). This CDR3 comprises 15 residues. V lost 0 bases and J 11 bases, leaving 19 bases between the germline ends. The germline V gene encodes CDR1 GTSNPN and CDR2 SVGIG (reference sequence). The DNA of the CDR3 is TGTGCCTGGAGTGTACGGGGGTCAGGGGAGGGCAAACTGTTTTTT. It specifies CAWSVRGSGEGKLFF.

The chain uses TRBV3-1 (or the pseudogene TRBV3-2) and TRBJ1-6; no firm D call. Germline V CDR1 and CDR2: LGHDT, YNNKEL (reference sequence). V lost 1 base to trimming and J lost 10 bases, with 14 bases between them. The CDR3 runs to 15 residues. CDR3: CASSQVRGFSSPLHF. CDR3 coding DNA: TGTGCCAGCAGCCAAGTAAGAGGGTTCTCCTCACCCCTCCACTTT.